These T cell receptor beta chains were read from a single sample in a study of blood T cell repertoires in COVID-19. Method: immunoSEQ multiplex PCR; TCRdb's copy keeps in-frame clones and lacks some. The top ten hold 4.4% of the sample, which has about 170,000 clones, 83% seen once. Sequences were obtained from PBMCs or T cells enriched from blood (not recorded which). The receptors originated from a woman aged 45-65 years who had recovered from COVID-19. CDR3s include the opening cysteine and the closing phenylalanine or tryptophan. The D gene is left open where the match is weak. Size values are once, few and many counts, or a class for expanded clones, and some rows have none.

V: TRBV10-1
D: -
size: -
J: TRBJ2-4
CDR3: CASSEVLGGADIQYF
DNA: TGCGCCAGCAGTGAAGTGTTAGGGGGGGCTGACATTCAGTACTTC

V: TRBV20-1
D: -
size: -
J: TRBJ1-5
CDR3: CSARGEEPQHF
DNA: TGCAGTGCTAGAGGAGAGGAGCCCCAGCATTTT

V: TRBV7-9
D: TRBD1
size: -
J: TRBJ1-6
CDR3: CASSSDGTGNSPLHF
DNA: TGTGCCAGCAGCTCAGACGGGACAGGGAATTCACCCCTCCACTTT

V: TRBV6-2/TRBV6-3
D: -
size: once
J: TRBJ2-1
CDR3: CASSLYRDRNEQFF
DNA: TGTGCCAGCAGTTTATACAGGGACCGTAATGAGCAGTTCTTC

V: TRBV5-1
D: -
size: -
J: TRBJ2-3
CDR3: CASSLGTNTDTQYF
DNA: TGCGCCAGCAGCTTGGGGACTAACACAGATACGCAGTATTTT

V: TRBV11-2
D: -
size: -
J: TRBJ2-2
CDR3: CASSFPPGRGELFF
DNA: TGTGCCAGCAGCTTTCCTCCTGGTAGAGGGGAGCTGTTTTTT

V: TRBV2
D: -
size: once
J: TRBJ2-1
CDR3: CASKELGLNNEQFF
DNA: TGTGCCAGCAAGGAGCTTGGTCTCAACAATGAGCAGTTCTTC

V: TRBV5-1
D: -
size: -
J: TRBJ1-5
CDR3: CASSLATDQPQHF
DNA: TGCGCCAGCAGCTTGGCGACAGATCAGCCCCAGCATTTT

V: TRBV4-3
D: -
size: -
J: TRBJ1-2
CDR3: CASSQDFIPDSLEYGYTF
DNA: TGCGCCAGCAGCCAAGATTTTATCCCGGACAGTCTGGAGTATGGCTACACCTTC

V: TRBV10-3
D: -
size: -
J: TRBJ1-5
CDR3: CAINTKPDQPQHF
DNA: TGTGCCATCAATACTAAACCAGATCAGCCCCAGCATTTT

V: TRBV29-1
D: -
size: -
J: TRBJ1-2
CDR3: CSVQGSLFYGYTF
DNA: TGCAGCGTCCAGGGCTCCCTCTTTTATGGCTACACCTTC

V: TRBV7-9
D: -
size: -
J: TRBJ1-2
CDR3: CASSFPGQLNYGYTF
DNA: TGTGCCAGCAGCTTCCCTGGACAGCTCAACTATGGCTACACCTTC

V: TRBV6-5
D: TRBD1
size: -
J: TRBJ1-6
CDR3: CASSSAGGVNNSPLHF
DNA: TGTGCCAGCAGTTCCGCAGGGGGCGTCAATAATTCACCCCTCCACTTT

V: TRBV11-3
D: -
size: few
J: TRBJ2-1
CDR3: CASSLDHGGTLSYNEQFF
DNA: TGTGCCAGCAGCTTAGATCACGGCGGGACTCTCTCCTACAATGAGCAGTTCTTC

V: TRBV19
D: TRBD1
size: -
J: TRBJ1-4
CDR3: CASSIRTGGHEKLFF
DNA: TGTGCCAGTAGTATAAGGACAGGGGGTCATGAAAAACTGTTTTTT

V: TRBV29-1
D: TRBD1
size: -
J: TRBJ1-5
CDR3: CSVLGQGNNQPQHF
DNA: TGCAGCGTTCTCGGACAGGGTAACAATCAGCCCCAGCATTTT

V: TRBV30
D: TRBD1
size: -
J: TRBJ1-2
CDR3: CAWSGITGGGGYGYTF
DNA: TGTGCCTGGAGTGGTATAACAGGGGGCGGAGGGTATGGCTACACCTTC

V: TRBV2
D: -
size: -
J: TRBJ1-3
CDR3: CASSERESRAGNTIYF
DNA: TGTGCCAGCAGTGAAAGGGAGAGTCGGGCTGGAAACACCATATATTTT

V: TRBV7-8
D: -
size: -
J: TRBJ1-1
CDR3: CASSVGQGTEAFF
DNA: TGTGCCAGCAGCGTCGGACAAGGCACTGAAGCTTTCTTT

V: TRBV18
D: -
size: -
J: TRBJ2-5
CDR3: CASSPPNGQRSRQETQYF
DNA: TGTGCCAGCTCACCACCGAATGGACAGAGGTCACGTCAAGAGACCCAGTACTTC

V: TRBV5-5
D: -
size: -
J: TRBJ2-1
CDR3: CASSSTGPREQFF
DNA: TGTGCCAGCAGCTCTACAGGGCCTCGGGAGCAGTTCTTC

V: TRBV29-1
D: TRBD1
size: -
J: TRBJ1-5
CDR3: CSAVDRGRLHF
DNA: TGCAGCGCCGTGGACAGGGGGCGTTTGCATTTT

V: TRBV7-2
D: -
size: -
J: TRBJ1-5
CDR3: CASSLGDRGLPQHF
DNA: TGTGCCAGCAGCTTAGGTGATCGGGGTCTACCCCAGCATTTT

V: TRBV2
D: TRBD1
size: -
J: TRBJ2-5
CDR3: CASSEQGEETQYF
DNA: TGTGCCAGCAGTGAACAGGGGGAGGAGACCCAGTACTTC

V: TRBV30
D: TRBD1
size: -
J: TRBJ1-4
CDR3: CAWSVGTGGPNEKLFF
DNA: TGTGCCTGGAGTGTTGGGACAGGGGGCCCTAATGAAAAACTGTTTTTT

V: TRBV9
D: TRBD2
size: few
J: TRBJ2-3
CDR3: CASSVGGSSDTQYF
DNA: TGTGCCAGCAGCGTAGGCGGGAGCTCCGATACGCAGTATTTT

V: TRBV12-3/TRBV12-4
D: -
size: -
J: TRBJ2-1
CDR3: CASSLGLDWRFF
DNA: TGTGCCAGCAGTTTAGGTCTAGATTGGAGGTTCTTC

V: TRBV18
D: -
size: -
J: TRBJ1-1
CDR3: CASSPTGGTEAFF
DNA: TGTGCCAGCTCCCCCACGGGGGGGACTGAAGCTTTCTTT

V: TRBV5-8
D: -
size: -
J: TRBJ2-1
CDR3: CASSWGEAYNEQFF
DNA: TGTGCCAGCAGTTGGGGGGAAGCCTACAATGAGCAGTTCTTC

V: TRBV5-1
D: -
size: -
J: TRBJ1-5
CDR3: CASRAGVENQPQHF
DNA: TGCGCCAGTAGGGCCGGGGTAGAGAATCAGCCCCAGCATTTT

V: TRBV5-4
D: -
size: -
J: TRBJ1-2
CDR3: CASSSGGRGRNYGYTF
DNA: TGTGCCAGCAGCTCCGGCGGGCGGGGTAGGAACTATGGCTACACCTTC

V: TRBV13
D: -
size: -
J: TRBJ2-5
CDR3: CASSEGARRETQYF
DNA: TGTGCCAGCAGCGAAGGGGCACGACGAGAGACCCAGTACTTC

V: TRBV6-5
D: TRBD1
size: -
J: TRBJ2-2
CDR3: CASRSDRAKTGELFF
DNA: TGTGCCAGCAGATCGGACAGGGCGAAAACCGGGGAGCTGTTTTTT

V: TRBV23-1
D: -
size: -
J: TRBJ1-1
CDR3: CASSQFMANTEAFF
DNA: TGCGCCAGCAGTCAATTTATGGCGAACACTGAAGCTTTCTTT

V: TRBV18
D: TRBD2
size: few
J: TRBJ2-2
CDR3: CASSPDSGGTNTGELFF
DNA: TGTGCCAGCTCACCAGATAGCGGGGGGACGAACACCGGGGAGCTGTTTTTT

V: TRBV18
D: TRBD1
size: -
J: TRBJ1-5
CDR3: CASSPVGQADQPQHF
DNA: TGTGCCAGCTCACCAGTCGGACAGGCCGATCAGCCCCAGCATTTT

V: TRBV20-1
D: -
size: -
J: TRBJ2-1
CDR3: CSASLGGRSNEQFF
DNA: TGCAGTGCTAGTCTTGGAGGGAGATCCAATGAGCAGTTCTTC

V: TRBV3-1/TRBV3-2
D: -
size: once
J: TRBJ1-1
CDR3: CASSPRTASEAFF
DNA: TGTGCCAGCAGCCCGAGGACAGCCTCTGAAGCTTTCTTT

V: TRBV10-1
D: -
size: -
J: TRBJ2-5
CDR3: CASSESGSGAETQYF
DNA: TGCGCCAGCAGTGAGTCCGGGTCCGGAGCGGAGACCCAGTACTTC

V: TRBV7-2
D: -
size: -
J: TRBJ2-1
CDR3: CASSLGRREQFF
DNA: TGTGCCAGCAGCTTAGGCCGGAGGGAGCAGTTCTTC

V: TRBV10-2
D: TRBD2
size: -
J: TRBJ2-3
CDR3: CASSASGAADTQYF
DNA: TGCGCCAGCAGTGCTAGCGGGGCCGCAGATACGCAGTATTTT

V: TRBV5-1
D: -
size: -
J: TRBJ1-4
CDR3: CASSFQGGKSNEKLFF
DNA: TGCGCCAGCAGCTTCCAGGGTGGAAAATCTAATGAAAAACTGTTTTTT

V: TRBV29-1
D: -
size: -
J: TRBJ2-1
CDR3: CSVEGPLLNEQFF
DNA: TGCAGCGTTGAAGGTCCCCTTCTAAATGAGCAGTTCTTC

V: TRBV3-1/TRBV3-2
D: TRBD2
size: -
J: TRBJ2-2
CDR3: CASSSPGGSNTGELFF
DNA: TGTGCCAGCAGCTCACCGGGGGGATCGAACACCGGGGAGCTGTTTTTT

V: TRBV5-1
D: TRBD2
size: once
J: TRBJ2-5
CDR3: CASSLAGTSGMGETQYF
DNA: TGCGCCAGCAGCCTCGCCGGGACTAGCGGGATGGGGGAGACCCAGTACTTC

V: TRBV28
D: TRBD2
size: -
J: TRBJ2-3
CDR3: CASSSQSGGLSTDTQYF
DNA: TGTGCCAGCAGTTCCCAAAGCGGGGGGCTTAGCACAGATACGCAGTATTTT

V: TRBV7-9
D: -
size: -
J: TRBJ1-1
CDR3: CASSLVSGGGTEAFF
DNA: TGTGCCAGCAGCTTAGTCTCGGGGGGAGGGACTGAAGCTTTCTTT

V: TRBV5-1
D: -
size: -
J: TRBJ1-1
CDR3: CASSPLERGGANTEAFF
DNA: TGCGCCAGCAGCCCGCTGGAGCGCGGGGGCGCGAACACTGAAGCTTTCTTT

V: TRBV24-1
D: -
size: -
J: TRBJ2-2
CDR3: CATSDIAGLATGELFF
DNA: TGTGCCACCAGTGACATCGCAGGGCTGGCCACCGGGGAGCTGTTTTTT

V: TRBV28
D: -
size: -
J: TRBJ1-4
CDR3: CASSFRQTNEKLFF
DNA: TGTGCCAGCAGTTTCCGACAGACGAATGAAAAACTGTTTTTT

V: TRBV14
D: -
size: -
J: TRBJ1-1
CDR3: CASSQGIGRGNTEAFF
DNA: TGTGCCAGCAGCCAAGGGATCGGGAGGGGGAACACTGAAGCTTTCTTT

V: TRBV12-5
D: -
size: -
J: TRBJ1-2
CDR3: CASGFGSVGIGTKDGYTF
DNA: TGTGCTAGTGGTTTCGGCTCTGTCGGAATCGGGACTAAGGATGGCTACACCTTC

V: TRBV7-8
D: -
size: few
J: TRBJ1-2
CDR3: CASSSPGGANYGYTF
DNA: TGTGCCAGCAGCTCCCCGGGGGGGGCGAACTATGGCTACACCTTC

V: TRBV7-2
D: -
size: few
J: TRBJ2-3
CDR3: CASSKRVQGLRTDTQYF
DNA: TGTGCCAGCAGCAAAAGGGTGCAGGGTCTTCGCACAGATACGCAGTATTTT

V: TRBV14
D: -
size: -
J: TRBJ1-1
CDR3: CASSQQGGTEAFF
DNA: TGTGCCAGCAGCCAACAGGGAGGCACTGAAGCTTTCTTT

V: TRBV7-7
D: -
size: -
J: TRBJ1-4
CDR3: CASSRERGTNEKLFF
DNA: TGTGCTAGCAGCCGGGAGAGAGGAACTAATGAAAAACTGTTTTTT

V: TRBV4-1
D: -
size: -
J: TRBJ1-5
CDR3: CASSQVGTNRGPQPQHF
DNA: TGCGCCAGCAGCCAAGTTGGGACAAATCGTGGACCACAGCCCCAGCATTTT

V: TRBV2
D: -
size: -
J: TRBJ1-5
CDR3: CASSEGRDGQPQHF
DNA: TGTGCCAGCAGTGAAGGGAGGGATGGGCAGCCCCAGCATTTT

V: TRBV7-8
D: -
size: -
J: TRBJ1-4
CDR3: CASSYSGGIRTNEKLFF
DNA: TGTGCCAGCAGCTATAGTGGGGGGATACGGACTAATGAAAAACTGTTTTTT